This T cell receptor beta chain was captured in a study of T-cell reconstitution after alpha-beta-depleted transplantation in children (dated by TCRdb to 2016 to 2017). Background on the whole study: T-cell immune reconstitution after TCRalphabeta/CD19-depleted allogeneic hematopoietic cell transplantation in children was quantitatively tracked in the study by means of TCR repertoire profiling. What the authors observed across the whole study: In some patients, high TCRbeta diversity at day 60 was attributed to recipient T cells and intrathymic progenitors that had survived conditioning. About two months after transplant, the apparently early recovery of alphabetaT-cell counts reportedly depended on just several hundred clones that had expanded rapidly and came from non-depleted graft cells. The frequencies of hyperexpanded clones fell over the following months, and after one year, T-cell counts and TCRbeta diversity were mostly attributed to newly produced T cells.

The receptor library was made with PCR. TCRdb lists the instrument as Illumina HiSeq 2500. Molecular barcoding was employed in the preparation of TCR libraries, with unique molecular identifiers being used to normalize TCRbeta repertoire quantification. The public reads were reanalyzed by TCRdb: fastp trimming at Q25, MiXCR alignment, in-frame beta chains only. One record per CDR3 amino acid sequence lists the most common genes and DNA. This sample holds about 420,000 distinct CDR3 sequences; roughly 16% were observed only once. The ten largest clonotypes hold under 30% of the sample. Comment on this clonotype: Its antigen is currently not known. Base qualities were left out, and no much larger clone turns up one base away.

Per the publication, the treatment or condition label means: allogeneic hematopoietic cell transplantation with graft depleted of TCRalphabeta T cells and CD19 B cells. TCRalphabeta/CD19-depleted allogeneic hematopoietic cell grafts were given to the transplant recipients, all of whom were children. V is reduced by 2 bases and J by 6 bases, leaving a spacing of 14 bases between them. Taken from cysteine to phenylalanine, the CDR3 has 14 residues. Only the CDR3 DNA is retained, 42 bases long and in frame from the first base. The CDR1 and CDR2 encoded by the germline V gene (reference sequence) are GTSNPN and SVGIG.

Sequences were derived from PBMCs, mostly from graft donor cells, sampled 360 days after TCRalphabeta/CD19-depleted stem cell transplant. This TCR derives from a boy under three years old who had a stem cell transplant for Wiskott-Aldrich syndrome, so the T cells may come from the graft donor. The V gene is TRBV30 and the J gene is TRBJ1-5; the D gene is possibly TRBD1, with 6 bases matching. The CDR3 region has the sequence CAWSFTGWSQPQHF. In nucleotides, the sequence is TGTGCCTGGAGTTTCACAGGGTGGAGTCAGCCCCAGCATTTT.